Listed below are T cell receptor beta chains from one sample, sequenced in a study of regulatory T cells in long-lasting Graves disease. Via MiXCR, TCRdb re-called the multiplex PCR reads, giving one row per CDR3 protein. The sample lists fewer than 550,000 distinct CDR3 sequences, about 15% occurring once. These data were also reused for a study on T cells in Graves' hyperthyroidism and ophthalmopathy.

This specimen was peripheral blood mononuclear cells (PBMCs), taken at new diagnosis, from a patient treated with antithyroid drugs. The receptors here all came from a woman in her forties or fifties with Graves disease. The CDR3 runs from the conserved cysteine through the conserved F or W. The D gene is left open where the match is weak. The size field is filled for only some rows; it gives once, few, many or a size class.

D gene	V gene	J gene	clone size	CDR3 protein	CDR3 DNA
TRBD1	TRBV4-1	TRBJ1-6	few	CASSQAYDRGNSPLHF	TGCGCCAGCAGCCAAGCTTATGACAGGGGTAATTCACCCCTCCACTTT
TRBD2	TRBV3-1	TRBJ2-1	many	CASSLWTSGGYLNEQFF	TGTGCCAGCAGCCTATGGACTAGCGGGGGGTATCTCAATGAGCAGTTCTTC
TRBD2	TRBV7-9	TRBJ2-1	few	CASRLGSGGAGNEQFF	TGTGCCAGCAGGCTAGGCTCGGGGGGGGCTGGCAATGAGCAGTTCTTC
-	TRBV3-1	TRBJ1-1	-	CASSSGAPGNTEAFF	TGTGCCAGCAGTTCCGGGGCGCCGGGGAACACTGAAGCTTTCTTT
TRBD2	TRBV29-1	TRBJ2-2	-	CSVGAGGLNGELFF	TGCAGCGTTGGGGCGGGGGGGCTTAACGGGGAGCTGTTTTTT
-	TRBV2	TRBJ2-2	many	CASSGGWAGELFF	TGTGCCAGCAGTGGGGGATGGGCCGGGGAGCTGTTTTTT
-	TRBV20-1	TRBJ2-5	-	CSASGRVQETQYF	TGCAGTGCTAGCGGCAGGGTACAAGAGACCCAGTACTTC
-	TRBV20-1	TRBJ2-1	many	CSARDGSTHYNEQFF	TGCAGTGCTAGAGATGGTAGTACGCATTACAATGAGCAGTTCTTC
-	TRBV4-1	TRBJ2-3	-	CASRPRVASYGTDTQYF	TGCGCCAGCAGACCAAGGGTAGCGTCATATGGCACAGATACGCAGTATTTT
-	TRBV2	TRBJ1-2	many	CASSELRYGYTF	TGTGCCAGCAGTGAACTGCGCTATGGCTACACCTTC
-	TRBV7-9	TRBJ1-2	many	CASSLAGGANYGYTF	TGTGCCAGCAGCTTAGCGGGCGGAGCTAACTATGGCTACACCTTC